The present T cell receptor beta chain was sequenced within a study of human T cells and chemical hapten exposure. Germline trimming cut 6 bases from V and 2 bases from J; bases unmatched to any gene: 8. The V gene's germline CDR1 is DFQATT and CDR2 SNEGSKA (reference sequence). The CDR3 length is 15 residues. This clonotype has a handful of counts. Antigen specificity is unknown. The sample's time point: pre-sensitization, week 0. Treatment noted: therapeutic diphenylcyclopropenone sensitization with weekly scalp DPC. TCRdb fed the RACE reads into MiXCR, producing one record per CDR3 protein. Among about 80,000 distinct CDR3 sequences listed, approximately 15% were seen once. General study findings and limits: Expanded TCRs grouped into significantly more large CDR3 similarity clusters than controls produced.

The clonotype comes from a woman aged 45-65 years with alopecia areata. Some clones in this sample may be carry-over from other donors' samples. The specimen comprised whole blood, sampled in connection with sensitization to the hapten diphenylcyclopropenone (DPC). V usage is TRBV20-1 and J usage is TRBJ1-5; 9 positions agree with TRBD1. CDR3 loop: CSALRDRVGNQPQHF. The DNA of the CDR3 is TGCAGTGCGCTACGGGACAGGGTTGGCAATCAGCCCCAGCATTTT.